Detailed here is one T cell receptor beta chain. The sample belongs to a study of control samples from healthy donors and cancer patients. Germline V CDR1 and CDR2: SGHRS, YFSETQ. V was pared by 1 base and J by 4 bases, with 6 bases between. The CDR3 runs 13 residues. Measured with immunoSEQ multiplex PCR; TCRdb has only the in-frame clones, and not every one. The sample carries about 220,000 clones, around 94% recorded once. V and J are TRBV5-1 and TRBJ1-3; D unclear. The TCR comes from a man between 45 and 60 years old in good health. Sequenced material: blood. In DNA form, the CDR3 reads TGCGCCAGCAGCTTGTCGCAGGGAAACACCATATATTTT. Residues: CASSLSQGNTIYF.